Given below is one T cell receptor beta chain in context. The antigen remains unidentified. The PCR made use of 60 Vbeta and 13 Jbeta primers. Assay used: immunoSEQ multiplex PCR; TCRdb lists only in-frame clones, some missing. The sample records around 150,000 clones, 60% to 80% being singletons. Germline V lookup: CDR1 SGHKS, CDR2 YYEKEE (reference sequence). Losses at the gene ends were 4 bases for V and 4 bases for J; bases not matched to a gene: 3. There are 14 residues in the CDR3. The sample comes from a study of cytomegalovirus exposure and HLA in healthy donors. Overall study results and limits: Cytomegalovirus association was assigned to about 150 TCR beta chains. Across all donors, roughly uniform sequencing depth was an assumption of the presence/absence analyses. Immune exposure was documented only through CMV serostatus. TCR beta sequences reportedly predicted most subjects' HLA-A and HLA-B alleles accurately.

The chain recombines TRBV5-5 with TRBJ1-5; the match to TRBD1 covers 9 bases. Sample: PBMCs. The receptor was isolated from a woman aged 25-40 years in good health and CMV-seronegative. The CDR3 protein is CASSMGQGNQPQHF. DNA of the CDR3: TGTGCCAGCAGCATGGGACAGGGAAATCAGCCCCAGCATTTT.